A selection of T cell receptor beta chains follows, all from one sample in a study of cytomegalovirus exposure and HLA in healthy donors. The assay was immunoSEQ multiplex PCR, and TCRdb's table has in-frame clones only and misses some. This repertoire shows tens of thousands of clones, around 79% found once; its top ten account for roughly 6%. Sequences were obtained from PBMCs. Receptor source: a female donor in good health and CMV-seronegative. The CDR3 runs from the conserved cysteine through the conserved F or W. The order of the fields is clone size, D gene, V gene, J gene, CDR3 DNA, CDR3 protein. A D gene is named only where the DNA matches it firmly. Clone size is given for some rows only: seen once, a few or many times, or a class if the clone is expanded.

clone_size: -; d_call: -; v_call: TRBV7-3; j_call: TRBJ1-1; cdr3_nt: TGTGCCAGCAGGGAGGGGATGAACACTGAAGCTTTCTTT; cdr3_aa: CASREGMNTEAFF
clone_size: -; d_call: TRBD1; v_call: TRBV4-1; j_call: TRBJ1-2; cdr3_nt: TGCGCCAGCAGCCAAGTCGAGCAGGGGGGATTGGAATATGGCTACACCTTC; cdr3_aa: CASSQVEQGGLEYGYTF
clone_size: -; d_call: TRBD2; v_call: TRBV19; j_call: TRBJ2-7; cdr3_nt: TGTGCCAGTAGTATACGGCTAGCGGGAGACGAGCAGTACTTC; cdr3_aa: CASSIRLAGDEQYF
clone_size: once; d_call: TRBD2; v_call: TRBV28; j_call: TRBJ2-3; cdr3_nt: TGTGCCAGCAGTTTCGGACCTAGCGGGACTAACACAGATACGCAGTATTTT; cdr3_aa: CASSFGPSGTNTDTQYF
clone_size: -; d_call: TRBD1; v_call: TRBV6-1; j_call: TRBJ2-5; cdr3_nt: TGTGCCAGCAGTGAAAGCCCGGGACAGGGTTCAGAGACCCAGTACTTC; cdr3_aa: CASSESPGQGSETQYF
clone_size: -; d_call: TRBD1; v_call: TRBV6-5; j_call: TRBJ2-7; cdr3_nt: TGTGCCAGCACTAGACAGGGGGAAAGGTACGAGCAGTACTTC; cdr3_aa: CASTRQGERYEQYF
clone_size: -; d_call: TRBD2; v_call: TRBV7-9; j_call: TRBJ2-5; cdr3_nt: TGTGCCAGCAGCTTAGGACTAGCGGGAGATGAGACCCAGTACTTC; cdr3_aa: CASSLGLAGDETQYF
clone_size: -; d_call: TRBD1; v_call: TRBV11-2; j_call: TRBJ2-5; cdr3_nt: TGTGCCAGCAGCTTAGATCTAGGCAGGGGGCTTCAAGAGACCCAGTACTTC; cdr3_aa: CASSLDLGRGLQETQYF
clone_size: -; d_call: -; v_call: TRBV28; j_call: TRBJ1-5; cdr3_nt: TGTGCCAGCAGTTTATCGAGGCAGGGCTTCAATCAGCCCCAGCATTTT; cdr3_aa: CASSLSRQGFNQPQHF
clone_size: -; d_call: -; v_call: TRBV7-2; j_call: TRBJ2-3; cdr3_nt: TGTGCCAGCAGTTCGAGGTCGACCATGACCACAGATACGCAGTATTTT; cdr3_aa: CASSSRSTMTTDTQYF
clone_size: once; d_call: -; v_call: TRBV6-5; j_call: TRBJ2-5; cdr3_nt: TGTGCCAGCAGTTACTGGAGAGGGTACCAAGAGACCCAGTACTTC; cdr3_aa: CASSYWRGYQETQYF
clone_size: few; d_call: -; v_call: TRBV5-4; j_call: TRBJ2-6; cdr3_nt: TGTGCCAGCAGTCAAGCTGAAGTGGCTGGGGCCAACGTCCTGACTTTC; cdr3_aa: CASSQAEVAGANVLTF
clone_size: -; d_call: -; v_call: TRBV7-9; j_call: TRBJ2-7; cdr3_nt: TGTTCCAGCAGCTCAGCCAGGATTTCCTCCTACGAGCAGTACTTC; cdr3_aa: CSSSSARISSYEQYF
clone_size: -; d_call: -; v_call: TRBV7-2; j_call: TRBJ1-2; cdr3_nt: TGTGCCAGCAGCTTATTTGACAGGAGTAACTATGGCTACACCTTC; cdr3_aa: CASSLFDRSNYGYTF
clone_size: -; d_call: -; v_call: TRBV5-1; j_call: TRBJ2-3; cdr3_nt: TGCGCCAGCAGCTTGAGGACCTCAGGGGATACGCAGTATTTT; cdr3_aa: CASSLRTSGDTQYF
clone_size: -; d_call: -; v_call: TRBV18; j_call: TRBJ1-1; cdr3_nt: TGTGCCAGCTCACCTCCGGAACAGTTGAACACTGAAGCTTTCTTT; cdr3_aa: CASSPPEQLNTEAFF
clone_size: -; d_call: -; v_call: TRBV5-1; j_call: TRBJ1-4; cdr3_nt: TGCGCCAGCAGCCGGACAGCAAATAATGAAAAACTGTTTTTT; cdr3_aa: CASSRTANNEKLFF
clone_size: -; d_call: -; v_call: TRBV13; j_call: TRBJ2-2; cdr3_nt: TGTGCCAGCAGCCTACAGTGGACAGCGCCGAACACCGGGGAGCTGTTTTTT; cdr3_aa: CASSLQWTAPNTGELFF
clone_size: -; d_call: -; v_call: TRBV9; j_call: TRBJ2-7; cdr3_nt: TGTGCCAGCAGCACTCGACAGGACATGGGGGAGCAGTACTTC; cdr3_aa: CASSTRQDMGEQYF
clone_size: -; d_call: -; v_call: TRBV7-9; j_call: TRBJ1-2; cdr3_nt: TGTGCCAGCAGCTACCAGGGGACCTATGGCTACACCTTC; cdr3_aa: CASSYQGTYGYTF
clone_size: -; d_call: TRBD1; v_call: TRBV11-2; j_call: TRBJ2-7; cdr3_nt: TGTGCCAGCAGCCGCGGGACAGGTCCCCACGAGCAGTACTTC; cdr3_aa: CASSRGTGPHEQYF
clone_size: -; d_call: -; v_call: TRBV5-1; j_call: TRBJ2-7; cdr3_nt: TGCGCCAGCAACACGAACCCGGGGGAGCAGTACTTC; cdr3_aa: CASNTNPGEQYF
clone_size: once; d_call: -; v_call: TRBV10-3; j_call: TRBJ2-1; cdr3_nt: TGTGCCATCAGGGAGACGGGGGACTACAATGAGCAGTTCTTC; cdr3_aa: CAIRETGDYNEQFF
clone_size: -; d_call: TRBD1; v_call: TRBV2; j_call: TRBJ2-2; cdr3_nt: TGTGCCAGCAGTGAAGTCAGGGGGTGGGGGGAGCTGTTTTTT; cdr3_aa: CASSEVRGWGELFF
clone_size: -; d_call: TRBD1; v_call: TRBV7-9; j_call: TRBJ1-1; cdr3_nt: TGTGCCAGCAGCGGTCAGGGGGAAACTGAAGCTTTCTTT; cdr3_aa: CASSGQGETEAFF
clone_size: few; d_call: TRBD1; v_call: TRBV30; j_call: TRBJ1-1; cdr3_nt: TGTGCCTACCGGGACAGGGGTACCACTGAAGCTTTCTTT; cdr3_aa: CAYRDRGTTEAFF
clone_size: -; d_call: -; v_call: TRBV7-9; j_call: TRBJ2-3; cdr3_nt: TGTGCCAGCAGCTTTCGACAGGGCACAGATACGCAGTATTTT; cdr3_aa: CASSFRQGTDTQYF
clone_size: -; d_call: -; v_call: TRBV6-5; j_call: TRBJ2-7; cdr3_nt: TGTGCCAGCTCCCGGGACTGGTCCTACGAGCAGTACTTC; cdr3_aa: CASSRDWSYEQYF
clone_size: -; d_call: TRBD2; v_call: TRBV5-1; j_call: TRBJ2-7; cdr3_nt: TGCGCCAGCAGCTTGGTAGCGGGGGGCAGTTACGAGCAGTACTTC; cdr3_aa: CASSLVAGGSYEQYF
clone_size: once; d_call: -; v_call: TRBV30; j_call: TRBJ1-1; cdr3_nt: TGTGCCTGGAGTGACTTGAACACTGAAGCTTTCTTT; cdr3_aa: CAWSDLNTEAFF
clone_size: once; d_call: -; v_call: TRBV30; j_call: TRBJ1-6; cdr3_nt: TGTGCCTGGAGTGTAAGCGCAGGGATCAATTCACCCCTCCACTTT; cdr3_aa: CAWSVSAGINSPLHF
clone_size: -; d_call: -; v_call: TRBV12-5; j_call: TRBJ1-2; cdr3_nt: TGTGCTAGTGGTCTTACGACAGAACCTAACTATGGCTACACCTTC; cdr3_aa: CASGLTTEPNYGYTF
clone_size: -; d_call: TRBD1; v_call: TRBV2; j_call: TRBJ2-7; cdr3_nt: TGTGCCAGCAAATCAGGGGGCCCCCGGGAGCAGTACTTC; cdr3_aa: CASKSGGPREQYF
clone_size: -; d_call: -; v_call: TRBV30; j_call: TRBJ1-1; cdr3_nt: TGTGCCTGGGGTGGACAGCTGAACACTGAAGCTTTCTTT; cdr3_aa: CAWGGQLNTEAFF
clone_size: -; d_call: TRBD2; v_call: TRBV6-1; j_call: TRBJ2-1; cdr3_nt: TGTGCCAGCAGTAACTTAGCGGGGAGCTACAATGAGCAGTTCTTC; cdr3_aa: CASSNLAGSYNEQFF
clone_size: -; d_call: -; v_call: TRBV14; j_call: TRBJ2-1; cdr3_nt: TGTGCCAGCAGCCAAGACCAAGTCCGGGAGCAGTTCTTC; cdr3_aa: CASSQDQVREQFF
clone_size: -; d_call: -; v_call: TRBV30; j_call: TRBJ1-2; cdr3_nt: TGTGCCTGGAACGGACAAAACTATGGCTACACCTTC; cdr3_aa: CAWNGQNYGYTF
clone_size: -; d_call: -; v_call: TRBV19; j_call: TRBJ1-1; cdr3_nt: TGTGCCAGTACCTCAACCCAGGGGTCAATGTTGAACACTGAAGCTTTCTTT; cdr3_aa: CASTSTQGSMLNTEAFF
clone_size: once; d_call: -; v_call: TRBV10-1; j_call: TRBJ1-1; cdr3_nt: TGCGCCAGCAGCGACCAGGGAGGCACTGAAGCTTTCTTT; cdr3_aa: CASSDQGGTEAFF
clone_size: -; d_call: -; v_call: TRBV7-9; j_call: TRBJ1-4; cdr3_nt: TGTGCCAGCAGCTTAGGAATCTCTGGGCGCAAGGAAGAAAAACTGTTTTTT; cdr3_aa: CASSLGISGRKEEKLFF
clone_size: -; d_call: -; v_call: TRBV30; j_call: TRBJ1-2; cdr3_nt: TGTGCCTGGAGTGTCGTCAGCGATGGCTACACCTTC; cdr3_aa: CAWSVVSDGYTF
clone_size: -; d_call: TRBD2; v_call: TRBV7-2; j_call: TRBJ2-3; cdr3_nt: TGTGCCAGCAGCTTAGTTGGTAGCGGGGGGAGCACAGATACGCAGTATTTT; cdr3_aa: CASSLVGSGGSTDTQYF
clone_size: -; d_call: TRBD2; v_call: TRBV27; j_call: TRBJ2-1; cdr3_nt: TGTGCCAGCAGTCCGGGACTAGGGTCGAATGAGCAGTTCTTC; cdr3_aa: CASSPGLGSNEQFF
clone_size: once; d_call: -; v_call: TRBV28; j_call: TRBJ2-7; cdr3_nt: TGTGCCAGCGGGAGAGTAAGCTCCTACGAGCAGTACTTC; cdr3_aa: CASGRVSSYEQYF
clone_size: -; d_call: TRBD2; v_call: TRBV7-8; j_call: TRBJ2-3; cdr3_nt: TGTGCCAGCAGCCCTGCGGGGGTAGATACGCAGTATTTT; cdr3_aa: CASSPAGVDTQYF
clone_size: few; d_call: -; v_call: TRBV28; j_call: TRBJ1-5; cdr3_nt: TGTGCCAGCAGTTCGTATCAGCCCCAGCATTTT; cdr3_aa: CASSSYQPQHF
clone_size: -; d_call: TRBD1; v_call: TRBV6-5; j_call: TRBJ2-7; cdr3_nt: TGTGCCAGCAGTTCCAGTCTACAGGGGCACGAGCAGTACTTC; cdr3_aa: CASSSSLQGHEQYF